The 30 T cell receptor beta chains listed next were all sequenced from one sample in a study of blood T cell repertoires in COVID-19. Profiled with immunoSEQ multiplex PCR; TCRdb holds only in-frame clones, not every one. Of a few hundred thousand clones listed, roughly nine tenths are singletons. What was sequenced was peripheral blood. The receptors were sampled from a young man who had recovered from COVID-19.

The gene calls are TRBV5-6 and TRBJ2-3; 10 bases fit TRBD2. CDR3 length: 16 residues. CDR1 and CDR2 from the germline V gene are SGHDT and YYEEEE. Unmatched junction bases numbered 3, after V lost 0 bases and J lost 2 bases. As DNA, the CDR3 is TGTGCCAGCAGCTTGGAACTAGCGGGGTTCACAGATACGCAGTATTTT. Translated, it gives CASSLELAGFTDTQYF.

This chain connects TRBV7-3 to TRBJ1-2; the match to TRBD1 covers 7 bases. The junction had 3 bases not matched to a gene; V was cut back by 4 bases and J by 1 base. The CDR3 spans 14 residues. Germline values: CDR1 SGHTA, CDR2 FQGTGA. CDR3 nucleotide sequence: TGTGCCAGCAGCTCCCAGGGGGGTAACTATGGCTACACCTTC. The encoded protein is CASSSQGGNYGYTF.

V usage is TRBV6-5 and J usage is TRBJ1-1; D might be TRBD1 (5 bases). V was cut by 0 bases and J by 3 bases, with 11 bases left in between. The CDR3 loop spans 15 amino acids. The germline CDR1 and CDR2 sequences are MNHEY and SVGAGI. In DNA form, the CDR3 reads TGTGCCAGCAGTTACTCGAGCTGGGGCTACACTGAAGCTTTCTTT. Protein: CASSYSSWGYTEAFF.

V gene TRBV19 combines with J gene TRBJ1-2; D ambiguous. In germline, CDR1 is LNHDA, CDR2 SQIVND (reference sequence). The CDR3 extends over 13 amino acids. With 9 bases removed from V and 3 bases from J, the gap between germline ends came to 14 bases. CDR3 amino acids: CARTTITDYGYTF. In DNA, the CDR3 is TGTGCCAGAACCACCATAACGGACTATGGCTACACCTTC.

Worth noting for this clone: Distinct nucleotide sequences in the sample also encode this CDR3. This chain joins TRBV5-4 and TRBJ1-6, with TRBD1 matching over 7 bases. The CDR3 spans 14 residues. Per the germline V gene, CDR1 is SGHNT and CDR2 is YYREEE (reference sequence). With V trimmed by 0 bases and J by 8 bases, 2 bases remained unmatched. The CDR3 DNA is TGTGCCAGCAGCTTGGGACAGGGTGATTCACCCCTCCACTTT. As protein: CASSLGQGDSPLHF.

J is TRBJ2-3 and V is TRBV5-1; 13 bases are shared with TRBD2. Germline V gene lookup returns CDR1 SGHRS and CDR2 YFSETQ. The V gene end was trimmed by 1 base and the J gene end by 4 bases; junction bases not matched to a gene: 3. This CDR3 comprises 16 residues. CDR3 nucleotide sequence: TGCGCCAGCAGCTTGACTAGCGGGGGGGAAGCAGATACGCAGTATTTT. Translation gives CASSLTSGGEADTQYF.

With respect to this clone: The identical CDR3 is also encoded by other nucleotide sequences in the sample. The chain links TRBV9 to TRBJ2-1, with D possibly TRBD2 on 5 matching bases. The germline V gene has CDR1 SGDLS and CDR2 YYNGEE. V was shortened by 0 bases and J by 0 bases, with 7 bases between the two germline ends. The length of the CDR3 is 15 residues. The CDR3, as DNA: TGTGCCAGCAGCGTAGTAGGGAGCTCCTACAATGAGCAGTTCTTC. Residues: CASSVVGSSYNEQFF.

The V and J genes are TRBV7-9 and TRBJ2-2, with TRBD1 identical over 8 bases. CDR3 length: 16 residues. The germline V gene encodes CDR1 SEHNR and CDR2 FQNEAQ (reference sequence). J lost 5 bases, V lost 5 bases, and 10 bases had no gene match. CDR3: CASSPGIDRGTGELFF. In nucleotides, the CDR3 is TGTGCCAGCAGCCCTGGGATAGACAGGGGAACCGGGGAGCTGTTTTTT.

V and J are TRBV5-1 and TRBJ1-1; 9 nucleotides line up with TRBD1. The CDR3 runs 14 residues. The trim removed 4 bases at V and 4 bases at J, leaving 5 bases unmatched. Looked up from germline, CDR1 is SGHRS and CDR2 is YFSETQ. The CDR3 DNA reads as TGCGCCAGCAGCCTAGGACAGGGGCCCACTGAAGCTTTCTTT. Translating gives CASSLGQGPTEAFF.

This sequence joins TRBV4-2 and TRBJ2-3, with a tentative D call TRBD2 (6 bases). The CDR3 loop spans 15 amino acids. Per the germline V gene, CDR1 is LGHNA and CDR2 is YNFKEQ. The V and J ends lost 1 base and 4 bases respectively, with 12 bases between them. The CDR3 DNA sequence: TGTGCCAGCAGCCAAGGGGAAGCGGGCTCAGATACGCAGTATTTT. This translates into CASSQGEAGSDTQYF.

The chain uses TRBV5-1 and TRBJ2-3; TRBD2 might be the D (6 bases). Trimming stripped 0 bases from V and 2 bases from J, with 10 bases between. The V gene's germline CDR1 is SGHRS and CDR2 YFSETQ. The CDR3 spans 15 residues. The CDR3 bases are TGCGCCAGCAGCTTGGCGGGAGCTCTCACAGATACGCAGTATTTT. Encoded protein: CASSLAGALTDTQYF. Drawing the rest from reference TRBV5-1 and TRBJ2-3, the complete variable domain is KAGVTQTPRYLIKTRGQQVTLSCSPISGHRSVSWYQQTPGQGLQFLFEYFSETQRNKGNFPGRFSGRQFSNSRSEMNVSTLELGDSALYLCASSLAGALTDTQYFGPGTRLTVL.

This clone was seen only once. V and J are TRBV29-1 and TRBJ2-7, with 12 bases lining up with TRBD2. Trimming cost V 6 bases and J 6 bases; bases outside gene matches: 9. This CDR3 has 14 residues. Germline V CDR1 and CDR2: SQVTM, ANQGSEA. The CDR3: CSVKGLAGPREQYF. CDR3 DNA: TGCAGCGTCAAAGGACTAGCGGGGCCTCGCGAGCAGTACTTC.

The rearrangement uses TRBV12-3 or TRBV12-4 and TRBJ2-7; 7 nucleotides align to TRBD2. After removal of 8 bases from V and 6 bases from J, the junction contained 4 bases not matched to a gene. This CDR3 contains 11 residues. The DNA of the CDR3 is TGTGCCAGCCGTGGGAGGGGCGAGCAGTACTTC. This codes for CASRGRGEQYF.

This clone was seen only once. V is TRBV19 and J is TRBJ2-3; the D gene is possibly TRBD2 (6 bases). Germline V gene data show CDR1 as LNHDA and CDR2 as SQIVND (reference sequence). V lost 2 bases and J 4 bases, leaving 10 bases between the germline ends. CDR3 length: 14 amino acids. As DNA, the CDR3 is TGTGCCAGTAGTATAACGGGAGCTCCAGATACGCAGTATTTT. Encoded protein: CASSITGAPDTQYF. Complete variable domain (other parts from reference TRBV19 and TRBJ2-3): DGGITQSPKYLFRKEGQNVTLSCEQNLNHDAMYWYRQDPGQGLRLIYYSQIVNDFQKGDIAEGYSVSREKKESFPLTVTSAQKNPTAFYLCASSITGAPDTQYFGPGTRLTVL.

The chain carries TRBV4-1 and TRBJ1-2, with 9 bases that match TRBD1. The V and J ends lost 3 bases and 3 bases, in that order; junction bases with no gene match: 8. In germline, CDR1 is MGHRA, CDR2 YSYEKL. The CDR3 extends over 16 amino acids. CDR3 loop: CASSHDGGQGDYGYTF. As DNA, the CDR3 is TGCGCCAGCAGCCATGATGGGGGACAGGGCGACTATGGCTACACCTTC.

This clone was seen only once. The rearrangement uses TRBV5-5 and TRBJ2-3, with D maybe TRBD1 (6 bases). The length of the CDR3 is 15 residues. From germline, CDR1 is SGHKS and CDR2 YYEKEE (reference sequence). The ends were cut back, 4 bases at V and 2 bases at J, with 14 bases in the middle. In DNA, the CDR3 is TGTGCCAGCAGCCCAACAGGGTTTATCACAGATACGCAGTATTTT. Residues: CASSPTGFITDTQYF.

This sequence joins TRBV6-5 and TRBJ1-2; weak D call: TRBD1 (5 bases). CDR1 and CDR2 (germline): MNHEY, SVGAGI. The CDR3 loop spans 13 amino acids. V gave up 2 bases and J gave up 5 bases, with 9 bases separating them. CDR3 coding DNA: TGTGCCAGCAGTTACCAGGGTTGGTATGGCTACACCTTC. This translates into CASSYQGWYGYTF.

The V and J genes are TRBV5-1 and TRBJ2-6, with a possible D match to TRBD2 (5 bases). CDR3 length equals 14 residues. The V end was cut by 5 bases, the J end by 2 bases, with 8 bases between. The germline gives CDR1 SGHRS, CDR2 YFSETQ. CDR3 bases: TGCGCCAGCAGTTTCGGGGCTGGGGCCAACGTCCTGACTTTC. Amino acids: CASSFGAGANVLTF.

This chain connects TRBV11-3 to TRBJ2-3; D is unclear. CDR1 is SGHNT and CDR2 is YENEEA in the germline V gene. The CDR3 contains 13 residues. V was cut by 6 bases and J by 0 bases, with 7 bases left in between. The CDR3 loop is CASRPTSTDTQYF. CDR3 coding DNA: TGTGCCAGCAGACCTACTAGCACAGATACGCAGTATTTT.

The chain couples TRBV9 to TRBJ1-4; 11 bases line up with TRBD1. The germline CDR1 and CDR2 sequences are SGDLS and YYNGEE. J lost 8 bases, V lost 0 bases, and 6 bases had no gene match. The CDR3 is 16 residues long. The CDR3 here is CASSVAGDRGGEKLFF. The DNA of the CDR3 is TGTGCCAGCAGCGTAGCGGGGGACAGGGGGGGAGAAAAACTGTTTTTT. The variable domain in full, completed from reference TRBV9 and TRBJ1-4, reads DSGVTQTPKHLITATGQRVTLRCSPRSGDLSVYWYQQSLDQGLQFLIQYYNGEERAKGNILERFSAQQFPDLHSELNLSSLELGDSALYFCASSVAGDRGGEKLFFGSGTQLSVL.

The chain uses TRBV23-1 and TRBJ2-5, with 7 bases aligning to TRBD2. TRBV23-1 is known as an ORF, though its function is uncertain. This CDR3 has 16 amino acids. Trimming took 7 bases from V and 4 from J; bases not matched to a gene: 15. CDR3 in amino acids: CASTQGGITEGETQYF. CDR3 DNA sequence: TGCGCCAGCACCCAGGGAGGGATAACGGAAGGAGAGACCCAGTACTTC.

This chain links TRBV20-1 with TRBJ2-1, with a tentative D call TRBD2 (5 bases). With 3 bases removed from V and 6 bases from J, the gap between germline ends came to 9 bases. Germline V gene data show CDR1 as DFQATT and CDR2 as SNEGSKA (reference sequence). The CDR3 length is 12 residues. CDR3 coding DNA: TGCAGTGCTAGTACTGCGGGCAATGAGCAGTTCTTC. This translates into CSASTAGNEQFF.

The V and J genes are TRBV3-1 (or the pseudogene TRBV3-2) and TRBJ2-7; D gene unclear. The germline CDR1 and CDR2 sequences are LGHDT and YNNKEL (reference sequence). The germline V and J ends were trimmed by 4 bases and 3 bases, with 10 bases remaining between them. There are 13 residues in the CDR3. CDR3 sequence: CASSLTLNYEQYF. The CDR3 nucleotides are TGTGCCAGCAGCCTTACTTTAAACTACGAGCAGTACTTC.

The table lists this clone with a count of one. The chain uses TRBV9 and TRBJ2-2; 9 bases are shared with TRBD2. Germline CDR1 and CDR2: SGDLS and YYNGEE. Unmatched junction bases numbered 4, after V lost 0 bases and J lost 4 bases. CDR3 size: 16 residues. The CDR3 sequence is CASSVELAGLTGELFF. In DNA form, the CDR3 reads TGTGCCAGCAGCGTAGAACTAGCGGGCCTCACCGGGGAGCTGTTTTTT.

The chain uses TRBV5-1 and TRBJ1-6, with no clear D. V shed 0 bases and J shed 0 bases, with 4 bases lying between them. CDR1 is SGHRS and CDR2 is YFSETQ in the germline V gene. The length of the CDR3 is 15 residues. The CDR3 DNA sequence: TGCGCCAGCAGCTTGGGTAGCTCCTATAATTCACCCCTCCACTTT. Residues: CASSLGSSYNSPLHF.

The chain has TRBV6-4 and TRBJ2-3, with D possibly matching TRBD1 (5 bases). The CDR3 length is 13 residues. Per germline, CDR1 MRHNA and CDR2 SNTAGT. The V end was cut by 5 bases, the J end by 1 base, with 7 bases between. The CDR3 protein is CASSQGGTDTQYF. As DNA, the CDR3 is TGTGCCAGCAGTCAAGGGGGCACAGATACGCAGTATTTT.

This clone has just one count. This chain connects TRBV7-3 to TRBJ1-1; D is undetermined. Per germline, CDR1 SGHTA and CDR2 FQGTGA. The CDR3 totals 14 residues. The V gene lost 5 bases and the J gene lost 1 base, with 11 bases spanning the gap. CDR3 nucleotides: TGTGCCAGCAGCCATACGACGGGGAACACTGAAGCTTTCTTT. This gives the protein CASSHTTGNTEAFF.

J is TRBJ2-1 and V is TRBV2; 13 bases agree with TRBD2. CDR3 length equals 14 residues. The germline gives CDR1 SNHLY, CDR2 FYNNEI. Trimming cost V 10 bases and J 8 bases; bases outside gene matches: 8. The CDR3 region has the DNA TGTGCCACAACACTAGCGGGAGGGCCCGATGAGCAGTTCTTC. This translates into CATTLAGGPDEQFF.

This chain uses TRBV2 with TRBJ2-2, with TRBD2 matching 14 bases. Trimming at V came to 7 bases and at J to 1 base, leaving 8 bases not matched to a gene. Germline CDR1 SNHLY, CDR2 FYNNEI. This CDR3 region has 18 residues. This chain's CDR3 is CASTLGTSGGLNTGELFF. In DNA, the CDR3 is TGTGCCAGCACACTAGGGACTAGCGGGGGCCTGAACACCGGGGAGCTGTTTTTT.

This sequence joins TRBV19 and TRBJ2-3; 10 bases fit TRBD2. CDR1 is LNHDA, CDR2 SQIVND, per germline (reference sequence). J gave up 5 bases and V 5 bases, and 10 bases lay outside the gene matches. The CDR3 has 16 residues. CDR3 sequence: CASSSPSGGVLDTQYF. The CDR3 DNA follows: TGTGCCAGTAGTTCCCCAAGCGGGGGGGTTTTAGATACGCAGTATTTT.